Described below is a single T cell receptor beta chain sequence and its context. Only in-frame clones appear in the TCRdb table, and some are missing; sequencing was by immunoSEQ multiplex PCR. The sample records approximately 30,000 clones, approximately 93% being singletons. The data belong to a study of control samples from healthy donors and cancer patients. The material sequenced was blood. The source of this sequence is a man in his fifties or sixties in good health.

The CDR3 DNA reads as TGTGCCAGCAGTCCTACAGGGGGAGCAACCTATGGCTACACCTTC. It yields the protein CASSPTGGATYGYTF. The V call is TRBV6-5, the J call TRBJ1-2; TRBD1 matches at 8 bases. CDR1 and CDR2 from the germline V gene are MNHEY and SVGAGI. The CDR3 covers 15 residues. Trimming at V came to 5 bases and at J to 4 bases, leaving 9 bases not matched to a gene.